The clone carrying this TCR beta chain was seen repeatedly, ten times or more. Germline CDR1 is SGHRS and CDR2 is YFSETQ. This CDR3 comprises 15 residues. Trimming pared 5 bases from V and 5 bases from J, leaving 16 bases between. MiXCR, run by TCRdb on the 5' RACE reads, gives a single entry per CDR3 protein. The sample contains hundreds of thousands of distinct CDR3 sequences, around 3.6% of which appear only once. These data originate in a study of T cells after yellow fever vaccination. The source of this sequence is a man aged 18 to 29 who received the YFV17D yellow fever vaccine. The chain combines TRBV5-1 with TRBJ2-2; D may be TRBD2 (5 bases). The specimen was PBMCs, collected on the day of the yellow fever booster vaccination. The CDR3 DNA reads TGCGCCAGCAGTCGGAGGTCTGGGAATACCGGGGAGCTGTTTTTT. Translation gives CASSRRSGNTGELFF. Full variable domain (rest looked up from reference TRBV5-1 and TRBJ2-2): KAGVTQTPRYLIKTRGQQVTLSCSPISGHRSVSWYQQTPGQGLQFLFEYFSETQRNKGNFPGRFSGRQFSNSRSEMNVSTLELGDSALYLCASSRRSGNTGELFFGEGSRLTVL.